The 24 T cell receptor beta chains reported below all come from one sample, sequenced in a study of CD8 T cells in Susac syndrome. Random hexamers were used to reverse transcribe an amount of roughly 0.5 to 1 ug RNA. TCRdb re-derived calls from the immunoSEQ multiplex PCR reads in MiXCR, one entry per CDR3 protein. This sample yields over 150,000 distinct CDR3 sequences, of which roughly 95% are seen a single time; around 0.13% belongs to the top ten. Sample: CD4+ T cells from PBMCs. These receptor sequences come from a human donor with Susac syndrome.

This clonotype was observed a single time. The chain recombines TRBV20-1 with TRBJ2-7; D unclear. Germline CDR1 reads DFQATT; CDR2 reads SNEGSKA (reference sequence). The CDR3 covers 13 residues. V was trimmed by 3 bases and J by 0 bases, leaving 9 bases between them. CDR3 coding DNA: TGCAGTGCTAGTCAAACCAGCTCCTACGAGCAGTACGTC. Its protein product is CSASQTSSYEQYV.

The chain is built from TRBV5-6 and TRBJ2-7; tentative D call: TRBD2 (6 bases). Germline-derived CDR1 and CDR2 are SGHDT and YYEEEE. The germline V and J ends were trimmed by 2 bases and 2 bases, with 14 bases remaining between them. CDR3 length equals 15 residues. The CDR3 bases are TGTGCCAGCAGCTTTCCCGGGGGAACCGCCTACGAGCAGTACGTC. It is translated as CASSFPGGTAYEQYV.

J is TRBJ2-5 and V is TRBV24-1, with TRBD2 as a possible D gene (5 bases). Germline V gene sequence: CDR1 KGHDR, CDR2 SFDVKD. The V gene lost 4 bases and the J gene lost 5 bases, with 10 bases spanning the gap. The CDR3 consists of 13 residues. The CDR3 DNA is TGTGCCACCAGTGACCTACTAGGGGAGACCCAGTACTTC. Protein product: CATSDLLGETQYF.

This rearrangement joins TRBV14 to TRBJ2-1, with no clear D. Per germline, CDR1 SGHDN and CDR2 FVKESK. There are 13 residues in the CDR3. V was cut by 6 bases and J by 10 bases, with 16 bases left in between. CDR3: CASRPLIGKEQFF. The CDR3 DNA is TGTGCCAGCAGACCACTAATCGGCAAGGAGCAGTTCTTC.

The CDR3 region is CASKERVSTDTQYF. CDR3 nucleotides: TGTGCCAGCAAGGAGCGGGTTAGCACAGATACGCAGTATTTT. This chain uses TRBV6-5 with TRBJ2-3; TRBD2 is a possible D gene (6 bases). V lost 7 bases, J lost 0 bases, and 11 bases lay in between. The CDR3 totals 14 residues. The germline CDR1 and CDR2 sequences are MNHEY and SVGAGI.

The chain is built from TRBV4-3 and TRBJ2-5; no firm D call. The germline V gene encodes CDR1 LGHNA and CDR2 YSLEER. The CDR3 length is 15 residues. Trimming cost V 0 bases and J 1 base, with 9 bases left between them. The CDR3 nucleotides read TGCGCCAGCAGCCAAGATCTAACTTTCCAAGAGACCCAGTACTTC. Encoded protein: CASSQDLTFQETQYF.

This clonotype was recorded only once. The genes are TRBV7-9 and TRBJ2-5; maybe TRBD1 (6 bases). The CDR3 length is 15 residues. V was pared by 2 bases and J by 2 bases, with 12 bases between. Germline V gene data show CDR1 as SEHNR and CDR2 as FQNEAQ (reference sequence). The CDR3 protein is CASSLSGQSQETQYF. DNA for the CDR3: TGTGCCAGCAGCTTATCGGGACAATCACAAGAGACCCAGTACTTC.

The CDR3 DNA reads TGTGCCAGCAGTCCCGGTTTAGGTGAGCAGTTCTTC. Protein: CASSPGLGEQFF. V is TRBV12-3 or TRBV12-4 and J is TRBJ2-1; D is uncertain. The CDR3 runs 12 residues. Trimming took off 5 bases at V and 9 bases at J, with 11 bases between the two ends.

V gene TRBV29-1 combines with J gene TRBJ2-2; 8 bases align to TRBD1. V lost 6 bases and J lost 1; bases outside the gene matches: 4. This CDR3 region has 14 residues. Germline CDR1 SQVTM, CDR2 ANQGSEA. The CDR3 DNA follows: TGCAGCGTGGCTGGACAGGGGAACACCGGGGAGCTGTTTTTT. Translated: CSVAGQGNTGELFF.

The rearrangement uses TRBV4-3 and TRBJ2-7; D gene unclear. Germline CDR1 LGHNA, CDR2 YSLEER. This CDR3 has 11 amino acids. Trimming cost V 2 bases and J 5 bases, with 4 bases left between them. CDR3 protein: CASSQPHEQYV. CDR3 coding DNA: TGCGCCAGCAGCCAACCCCACGAGCAGTACGTC.

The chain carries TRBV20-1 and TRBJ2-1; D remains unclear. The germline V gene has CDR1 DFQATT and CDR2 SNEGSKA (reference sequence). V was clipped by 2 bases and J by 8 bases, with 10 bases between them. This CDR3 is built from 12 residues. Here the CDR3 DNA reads TGCAGTGCTAGATTCGATGGAGATGAGCAGTTCTTC. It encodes CSARFDGDEQFF.

The CDR3 loop reads CSATREAGYNEQFF. The CDR3 nucleotides are TGCAGTGCTACTCGGGAGGCCGGGTACAATGAGCAGTTCTTC. The chain links TRBV20-1 to TRBJ2-1; 7 bases map to TRBD2. Germline lookup yields CDR1 DFQATT and CDR2 SNEGSKA (reference sequence). There are 14 residues in the CDR3. J gave up 4 bases and V 4 bases, and 7 bases lay outside the gene matches.

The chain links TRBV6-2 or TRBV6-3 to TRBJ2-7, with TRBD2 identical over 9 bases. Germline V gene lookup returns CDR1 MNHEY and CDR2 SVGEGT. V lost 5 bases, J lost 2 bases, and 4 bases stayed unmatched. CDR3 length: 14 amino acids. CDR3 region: CASSRGGGPYEQYV. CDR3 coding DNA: TGTGCCAGCAGTCGCGGGGGGGGACCCTACGAGCAGTACGTC.

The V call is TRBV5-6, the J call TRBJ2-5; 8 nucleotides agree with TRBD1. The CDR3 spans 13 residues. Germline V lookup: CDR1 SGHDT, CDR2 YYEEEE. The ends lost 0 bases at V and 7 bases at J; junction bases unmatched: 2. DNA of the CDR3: TGTGCCAGCAGCTTGGCAGGGGGCGCGACCCAGTACTTC. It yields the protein CASSLAGGATQYF.

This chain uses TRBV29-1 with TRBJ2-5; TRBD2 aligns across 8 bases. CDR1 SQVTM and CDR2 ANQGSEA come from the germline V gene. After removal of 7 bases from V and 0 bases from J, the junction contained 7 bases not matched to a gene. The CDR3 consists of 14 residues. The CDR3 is CSAGGALYQETQYF. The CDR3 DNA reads TGCAGCGCCGGGGGGGCCCTGTACCAAGAGACCCAGTACTTC.

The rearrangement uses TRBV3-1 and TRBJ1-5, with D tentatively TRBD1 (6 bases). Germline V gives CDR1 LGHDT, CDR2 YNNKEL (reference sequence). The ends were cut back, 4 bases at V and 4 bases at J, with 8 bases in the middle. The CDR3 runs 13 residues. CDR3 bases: TGTGCCAGCAGCCGACAGGCAAATCAGCCCCAGCATTTT. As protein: CASSRQANQPQHF.

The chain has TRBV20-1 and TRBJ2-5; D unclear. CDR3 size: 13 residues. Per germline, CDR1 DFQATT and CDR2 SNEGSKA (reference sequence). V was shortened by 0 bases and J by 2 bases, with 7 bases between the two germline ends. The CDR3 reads CSARDIPQETQYF. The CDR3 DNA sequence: TGCAGTGCTAGAGATATACCTCAAGAGACCCAGTACTTC.

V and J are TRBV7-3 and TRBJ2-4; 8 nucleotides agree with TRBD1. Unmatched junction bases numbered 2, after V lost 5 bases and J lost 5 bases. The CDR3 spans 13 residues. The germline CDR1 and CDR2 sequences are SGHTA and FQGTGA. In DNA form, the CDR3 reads TGTGCCAGCAGCACGGGACAGGAAAACATTCAGTACTTC. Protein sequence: CASSTGQENIQYF.

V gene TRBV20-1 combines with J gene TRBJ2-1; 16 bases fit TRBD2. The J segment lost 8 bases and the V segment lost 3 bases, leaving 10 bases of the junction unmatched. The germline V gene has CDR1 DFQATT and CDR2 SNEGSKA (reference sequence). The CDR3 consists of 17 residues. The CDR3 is CSARATGTSGRADEQFF. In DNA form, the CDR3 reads TGCAGTGCTAGGGCCACCGGGACTAGCGGGAGGGCCGATGAGCAGTTCTTC.

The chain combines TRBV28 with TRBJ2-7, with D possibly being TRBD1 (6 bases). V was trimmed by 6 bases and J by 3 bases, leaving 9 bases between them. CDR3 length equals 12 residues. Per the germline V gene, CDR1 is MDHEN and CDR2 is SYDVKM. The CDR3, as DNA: TGTGCCAGCAGACAGGGCTACTACGAGCAGTACTTC. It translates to CASRQGYYEQYF.

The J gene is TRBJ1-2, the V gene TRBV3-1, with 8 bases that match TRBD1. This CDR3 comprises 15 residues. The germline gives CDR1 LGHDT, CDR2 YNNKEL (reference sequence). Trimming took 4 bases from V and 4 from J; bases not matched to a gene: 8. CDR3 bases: TGTGCCAGCAGCCCAGTACGGGACAGGATCTATGGCTACACCTTC. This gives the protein CASSPVRDRIYGYTF.

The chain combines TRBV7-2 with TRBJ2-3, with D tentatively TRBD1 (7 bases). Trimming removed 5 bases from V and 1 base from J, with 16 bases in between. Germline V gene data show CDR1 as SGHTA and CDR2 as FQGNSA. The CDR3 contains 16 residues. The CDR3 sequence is CASSARQGGGTDTQYF. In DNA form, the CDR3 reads TGTGCCAGCAGCGCCCGACAGGGAGGAGGCACAGATACGCAGTATTTT.

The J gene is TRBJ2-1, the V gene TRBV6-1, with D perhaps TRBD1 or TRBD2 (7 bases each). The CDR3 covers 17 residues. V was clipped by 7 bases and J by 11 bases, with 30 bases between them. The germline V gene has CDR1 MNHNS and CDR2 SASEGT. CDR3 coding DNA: TGTGCCAGCACCAATCAGGGGGGGGGCCGCTCGAACGAGAAGCAGTTCTTC. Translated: CASTNQGGGRSNEKQFF.

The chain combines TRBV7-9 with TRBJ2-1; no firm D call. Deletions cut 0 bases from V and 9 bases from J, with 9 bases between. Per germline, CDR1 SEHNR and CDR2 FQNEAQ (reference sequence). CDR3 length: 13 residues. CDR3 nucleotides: TGTGCCAGCAGCTTAGCTACAGCAGCTGAGCAGTTCTTC. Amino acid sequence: CASSLATAAEQFF.